This T cell receptor beta chain derives from a study of neoadjuvant anti-PD-1 for oral cavity cancer. Germline assignment: CDR1 SGHDT and CDR2 YYEEEE. Including both end residues, the CDR3 is 13 amino acids long. On this clone itself: The CDR3 does not close with the conserved phenylalanine or tryptophan, likely indicating a read error. The DNA is omitted, as the CDR3 cannot be located on it reliably, and the CDR3 follows TCRdb's listing.

Here immunoSEQ multiplex PCR was the method, and the copy in TCRdb shows in-frame clones only, minus some. Altogether about 7,000 clones are present, about two thirds being singletons, with the ten largest covering 2.5% to 3.5%. The material was PBMCs, obtained before nivolumab (anti-PD-1) treatment. This receptor was obtained from a person between 35 and 79 years old with oral cavity squamous cell carcinoma. The chain combines TRBV5-6 with TRBJ2-7; the listed D gene, TRBD1, was not tested against the DNA. The CDR3 loop reads CASSEGGQGVFSI.